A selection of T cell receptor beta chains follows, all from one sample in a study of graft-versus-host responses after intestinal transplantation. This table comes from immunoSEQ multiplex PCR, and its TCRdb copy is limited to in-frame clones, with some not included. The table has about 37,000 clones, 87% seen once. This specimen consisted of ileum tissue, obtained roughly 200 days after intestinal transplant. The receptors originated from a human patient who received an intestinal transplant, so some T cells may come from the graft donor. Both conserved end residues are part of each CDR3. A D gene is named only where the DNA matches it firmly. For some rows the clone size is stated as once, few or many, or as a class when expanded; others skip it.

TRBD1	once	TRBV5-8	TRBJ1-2	TGTGCCAGCAGCCTCCAGGGGGCCAACTATGGCTACACCTTC	CASSLQGANYGYTF
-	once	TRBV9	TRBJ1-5	TGTGCCAGCAGCGTAGTCCGCCGAGGGGGTGTGCAGCCCCAGCATTTT	CASSVVRRGGVQPQHF
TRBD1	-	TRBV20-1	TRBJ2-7	TGCAGTCCGGGACAGGGATACGAGCAGTACTTC	CSPGQGYEQYF
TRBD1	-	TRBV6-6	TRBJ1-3	TGTGCCAGCGGTAATGGACAGGGTCTAGGAAACACCATATATTTT	CASGNGQGLGNTIYF
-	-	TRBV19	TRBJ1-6	TGTGCCAGTAGACTACAGGGATCCTATAATTCACCCCTCCACTTT	CASRLQGSYNSPLHF
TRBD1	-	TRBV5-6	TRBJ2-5	TGTGCCAGCAGCCCCGACAGGGCCAGGGAGACCCAGTACTTC	CASSPDRARETQYF
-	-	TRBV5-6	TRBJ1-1	TGTGCCAGCAGCCGGGGGCCGGGCACTGAAGCTTTCTTT	CASSRGPGTEAFF
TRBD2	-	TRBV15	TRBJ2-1	TGTGCCACCAGCGGAAATCCAAGACTAGCGGCCTACAATGAGCAGTTCTTC	CATSGNPRLAAYNEQFF
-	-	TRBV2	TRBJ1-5	TGTGCCAGCAGTGAGTCAGGGCTCGGACGACAGCCCCAGCATTTT	CASSESGLGRQPQHF
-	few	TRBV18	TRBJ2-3	TGTGCCAGCTCACCGAACCGCGGAAGTAGCACAGATACGCAGTATTTT	CASSPNRGSSTDTQYF
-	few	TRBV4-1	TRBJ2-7	TGCGCCAGCAGCCAGGTAGGGAGCTCCTACGAGCAGTACTTC	CASSQVGSSYEQYF
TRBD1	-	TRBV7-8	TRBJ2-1	TGTGCCAGCAGTTCGACAGGGGATGGCTACAATGAGCAGTTCTTC	CASSSTGDGYNEQFF
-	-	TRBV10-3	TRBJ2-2	TGTGCCATCATCCGGGTTATCCGGGAGCTGTTTTTT	CAIIRVIRELFF
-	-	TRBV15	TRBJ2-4	TGTGCCACCAGCAACCAGGGTTCCGCAAACATTCAGTACTTC	CATSNQGSANIQYF
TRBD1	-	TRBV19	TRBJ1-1	TGTGCCAGTAGTCCGACAGGGCGGGTGAAGAACACTGAAGCTTTCTTT	CASSPTGRVKNTEAFF
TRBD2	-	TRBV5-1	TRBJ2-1	TGCGCCAGCAGCCCGCTAGCGGAGAGCTCCTACAATGAGCAGTTCTTC	CASSPLAESSYNEQFF
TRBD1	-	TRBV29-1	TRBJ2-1	TGCAGCGTTGACTTGACAGGGGAGGTCTTC	CSVDLTGEVF
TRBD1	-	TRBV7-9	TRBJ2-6	TGTGCCAGCAGCAAAAGGTCGGGACAGTTCTCTGGGGCCAACGTCCTGACTTTC	CASSKRSGQFSGANVLTF
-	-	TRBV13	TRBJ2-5	TGTGCCAGCAGCCCCGCTTTGCGGAGGGGGGAGACCCAGTACTTC	CASSPALRRGETQYF
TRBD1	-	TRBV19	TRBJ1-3	TGTGCCAGTAGTACGGGGACAGGCATCTCTGGAAACACCATATATTTT	CASSTGTGISGNTIYF
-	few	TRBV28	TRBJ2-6	TGTGCCAGCATCGAGACGGGCTCTGGGGCCAACGTCCTGACTTTC	CASIETGSGANVLTF
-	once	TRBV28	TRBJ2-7	TGTGCCAGCAGACTGACCCCGGGAAACTACGAGCAGTACTTC	CASRLTPGNYEQYF
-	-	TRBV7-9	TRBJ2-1	TGTGCCAGCAGCTCCCCCCGAGGAGGGTACAATGAGCAGTTCTTC	CASSSPRGGYNEQFF
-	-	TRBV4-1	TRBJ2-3	TGCGCCAGCAGCCAAGATGCAGGGTGGGGCACAGATACGCAGTATTTT	CASSQDAGWGTDTQYF
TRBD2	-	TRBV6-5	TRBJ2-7	TGTGCCAGCAGTTACAATGGGGGGAGGGCCGAGCAGTACTTC	CASSYNGGRAEQYF
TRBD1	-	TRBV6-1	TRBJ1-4	TGTGCCAGCAGCTTTGACAGGGGGCTAGGTGAAAAACTGTTTTTT	CASSFDRGLGEKLFF
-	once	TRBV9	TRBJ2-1	TGTGCCAGCAGCGTAGGCGGGACTGACAATGAGCAGTTCTTC	CASSVGGTDNEQFF
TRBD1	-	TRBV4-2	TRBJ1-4	TGTGCCAGCAGCCACCCCCAGGGGGCGCGTGAAAAACTGTTTTTT	CASSHPQGAREKLFF
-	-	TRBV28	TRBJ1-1	TGTGCCAGCAGTCCCTTTAGGCCCACTGAAGCTTTCTTT	CASSPFRPTEAFF
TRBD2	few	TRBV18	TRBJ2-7	TGTGCCAGCTCACCGGGGACTAGCGGGAGGAGGGCCTACGAGCAGTACTTC	CASSPGTSGRRAYEQYF
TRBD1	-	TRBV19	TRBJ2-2	TGTGCCAGTAGGGACCCGGGACAGGGGTACACCGGGGAGCTGTTTTTT	CASRDPGQGYTGELFF
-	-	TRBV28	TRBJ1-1	TGTGCCAGCAGTTTACGGGGGGCTGGCACTGAAGCTTTCTTT	CASSLRGAGTEAFF
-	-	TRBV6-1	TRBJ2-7	TGTGCCAGCAATGGATGGTCCAGCGGGCCCTACGAGCAGTACTTC	CASNGWSSGPYEQYF
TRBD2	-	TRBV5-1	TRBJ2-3	TGCGCCAGCAGCTGGGGCGGGGGGCGCGGAGATACGCAGTATTTT	CASSWGGGRGDTQYF
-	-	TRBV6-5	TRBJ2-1	TGTGCCAGCAGTTACTCGAGCGCAGCCGAGCAGTTCTTC	CASSYSSAAEQFF
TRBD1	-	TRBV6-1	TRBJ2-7	TGTGCCAGCAGTGACAAAATTAGACAGGGGAGTCGCGAGCAGTACTTC	CASSDKIRQGSREQYF
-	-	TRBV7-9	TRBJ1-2	TGTGCCAGCAGCTCCGACCTCGGCAGGGCCTATGGCTACACCTTC	CASSSDLGRAYGYTF
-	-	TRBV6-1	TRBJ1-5	TGTGCCAGCAACGGTGGACAGCTCAATCAGCCCCAGCATTTT	CASNGGQLNQPQHF
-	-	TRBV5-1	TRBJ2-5	TGCGCCAGCAGCTTGGCCAGGGCTTTCTTCGAGACCCAGTACTTC	CASSLARAFFETQYF
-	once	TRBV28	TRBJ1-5	TGTGCCAGCAGTTCGGGAGGGGATAGGAAGCCCCAGCATTTT	CASSSGGDRKPQHF
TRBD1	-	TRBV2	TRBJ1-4	TGTGCCAGCAGTGCGGACAGGGGGCTTAATGAAAAACTGTTTTTT	CASSADRGLNEKLFF
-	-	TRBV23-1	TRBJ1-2	TGCGCCAGCAGTCAATTCGGACAGCAACGTAACTATGGCTACACCTTC	CASSQFGQQRNYGYTF
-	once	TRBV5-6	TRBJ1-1	TGTGCCAGCAGCTTCAGAGGGTTCGGGACTGAAGCTTTCTTT	CASSFRGFGTEAFF
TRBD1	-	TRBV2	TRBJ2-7	TGTGCCAGCAGTGAAGGAAGGGGGCCTACCTACGAGCAGTACTTC	CASSEGRGPTYEQYF
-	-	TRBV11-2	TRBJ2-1	TGTGCCAGCAGCTTAGATCTTGGGGTTGAGCAGTTCTTC	CASSLDLGVEQFF
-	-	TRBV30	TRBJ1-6	TGTGCCTGGAGTGCCTCACTCTCAAATTCACCCCTCCACTTT	CAWSASLSNSPLHF
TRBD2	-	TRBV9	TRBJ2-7	TGTGCCAGCAGCTATAGCGGGCGGGCCTCTAACTACGAGCAGTACTTC	CASSYSGRASNYEQYF
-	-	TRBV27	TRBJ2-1	TGTGCCAGCAGTTTAATGGGGTATGAGCAGTTCTTC	CASSLMGYEQFF
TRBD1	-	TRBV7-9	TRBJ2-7	TGTGCCAGCAGCTTATCAAGGACAGGGACCTTCTCCTACGAGCAGTACTTC	CASSLSRTGTFSYEQYF
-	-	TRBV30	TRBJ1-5	TGTGCCTGGACCTATGACAGTTATAGCAATCAGCCCCAGCATTTT	CAWTYDSYSNQPQHF